These 7 T cell receptor beta chains were sequenced from one sample in a study of blood T cell repertoires in COVID-19. Generated by immunoSEQ multiplex PCR, the TCRdb table keeps only in-frame clones and is missing some. The table includes 150,000 to 200,000 clones, approximately 82% detected once. The sample was peripheral blood. Receptor source: an elderly woman with acute or convalescent COVID-19.

This chain joins TRBV18 and TRBJ1-3; a possible D gene is TRBD1 (5 bases). Germline V lookup: CDR1 KGHSH, CDR2 LQKENI. The CDR3 length is 15 residues. Trimming stripped 5 bases from V and 0 bases from J, with 11 bases between. This CDR3 is CASSSGDFSGNTIYF. CDR3 coding DNA: TGTGCCAGCTCATCGGGGGATTTCTCTGGAAACACCATATATTTT. Supplemented by reference TRBV18 and TRBJ1-3, the full variable domain reads NAGVMQNPRHLVRRRGQEARLRCSPMKGHSHVYWYRQLPEEGLKFMVYLQKENIIDESGMPKERFSAEFPKEGPSILRIQQVVRGDSAAYFCASSSGDFSGNTIYFGEGSWLTVV.

The rearrangement uses TRBV6-2 or TRBV6-3 and TRBJ1-1; D perhaps matches TRBD1 (5 bases). The CDR3 has 13 residues. CDR1 MNHEY and CDR2 SVGEGT come from the germline V gene. Trimming took 6 bases from V and 5 from J, leaving 13 bases between them. CDR3 protein: CASSDAGITEAFF. The CDR3 nucleotides read TGTGCCAGCAGCGACGCAGGGATAACTGAAGCTTTCTTT.

The V call is TRBV5-6, the J call TRBJ1-4, with D unclear. In germline, CDR1 is SGHDT, CDR2 YYEEEE. Trimming pared 0 bases from V and 7 bases from J, leaving 13 bases between. The CDR3 has 15 residues. The CDR3 nucleotides read TGTGCCAGCAGCTTGGCCGGAGGCAGCGGTGAAAAACTGTTTTTT. It yields the protein CASSLAGGSGEKLFF.

The V and J genes are TRBV7-9 and TRBJ2-1, with 9 bases identical to TRBD2. V lost 4 bases to trimming and J lost 0 bases; unmatched junction nucleotides: 7. The CDR3 has 17 residues. Germline values: CDR1 SEHNR, CDR2 FQNEAQ (reference sequence). This chain's CDR3 is CASSSWTSESSYNEQFF. The DNA for the CDR3 is TGTGCCAGCAGCTCCTGGACTAGCGAGAGCTCCTACAATGAGCAGTTCTTC.

This rearrangement joins TRBV2 to TRBJ2-5, with a possible D match to TRBD2 (6 bases). From germline, CDR1 is SNHLY and CDR2 FYNNEI. This CDR3 has 14 amino acids. Trimming stripped 8 bases from V and 1 base from J, with 14 bases between. DNA of the CDR3: TGTGCCAGCGGGTGGCGGACTATCCAAGAGACCCAGTACTTC. Translation: CASGWRTIQETQYF.

The chain uses TRBV5-1 and TRBJ2-1, with no clear D. Germline assignment: CDR1 SGHRS and CDR2 YFSETQ. This CDR3 has 16 residues. With 0 bases removed from V and 2 bases from J, the gap between germline ends came to 12 bases. CDR3 protein: CASSLGRHRPYNEQFF. For the CDR3, the DNA is TGCGCCAGCAGCTTGGGGCGGCACCGACCCTACAATGAGCAGTTCTTC.

The chain joins TRBV4-2 to TRBJ1-6; D gene uncertain. The length of the CDR3 is 17 residues. CDR1 and CDR2 from the germline V gene are LGHNA and YNFKEQ. Between the trimmed V and J ends, which lost 1 base and 0 bases, there was a span of 10 bases. CDR3 in amino acids: CASSQGHPSSYNSPLHF. The CDR3 nucleotides read TGTGCCAGCAGCCAAGGACACCCGAGCTCCTATAATTCACCCCTCCACTTT.